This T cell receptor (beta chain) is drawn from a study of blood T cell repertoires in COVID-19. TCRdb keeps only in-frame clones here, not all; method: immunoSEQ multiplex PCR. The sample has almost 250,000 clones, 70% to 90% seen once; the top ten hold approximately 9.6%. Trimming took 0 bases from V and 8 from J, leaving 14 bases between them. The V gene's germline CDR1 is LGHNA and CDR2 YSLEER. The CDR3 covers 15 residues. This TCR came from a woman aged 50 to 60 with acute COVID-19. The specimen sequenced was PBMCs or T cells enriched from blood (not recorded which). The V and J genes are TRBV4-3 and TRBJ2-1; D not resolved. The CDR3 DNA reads TGCGCCAGCAGCCAAGAACCGGTGTTCTCGGATGAGCAGTTCTTC. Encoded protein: CASSQEPVFSDEQFF.